The 21 T cell receptor beta chains below all came from one sample that was sequenced in a study of blood T cell repertoires in COVID-19. The method was immunoSEQ multiplex PCR; TCRdb's version includes in-frame clones alone and lacks a portion of them. The profile shows tens of thousands of clones, roughly 87% of them singletons. The sequencing input was peripheral blood. Receptors were obtained from a human donor in a cohort sampled during active COVID-19.

The V call is TRBV6-6, the J call TRBJ1-2, with 7 bases lining up with TRBD1. This CDR3 comprises 15 residues. Per the germline V gene, CDR1 is MNHNY and CDR2 is SVGAGI (reference sequence). The V and J ends lost 0 bases and 4 bases, in that order; junction bases with no gene match: 5. Written as DNA, the CDR3 is TGTGCCAGCAGTTACTCGGGACAGAACCCCTATGGCTACACCTTC. Translated: CASSYSGQNPYGYTF.

This chain links TRBV4-1 with TRBJ2-3, with 7 positions matching TRBD1. The germline gives CDR1 MGHRA, CDR2 YSYEKL. V lost 6 bases, J lost 2 bases, and 8 bases stayed unmatched. This CDR3 has 15 residues. CDR3 nucleotide sequence: TGCGCCAGCAGGCAGGGGGTAGGAATCACAGATACGCAGTATTTT. Its protein is CASRQGVGITDTQYF.

In this sample, this clone turned up a few times. The CDR3 region has the DNA TGTGCCAGCAGCGCTTATGGCCAGGGAAATGGTAATGAAAAACTGTTTTTT. Translating it yields CASSAYGQGNGNEKLFF. The V and J genes are TRBV5-6 and TRBJ1-4; a possible D gene is TRBD1 (5 bases). The CDR3 spans 17 residues. Trimming removed 4 bases from V and 4 bases from J, with 20 bases in between. Germline values: CDR1 SGHDT, CDR2 YYEEEE.

This clone has more than one count but fewer than ten. The chain has TRBV9 and TRBJ2-7, with D tentatively TRBD1 (5 bases). V was clipped by 4 bases and J by 4 bases, with 12 bases between them. There are 13 residues in the CDR3. Per germline, CDR1 SGDLS and CDR2 YYNGEE. CDR3 DNA sequence: TGTGCCAGCAGCTCAGGGCCCACATACGAGCAGTACTTC. Residues: CASSSGPTYEQYF.

The V gene is TRBV6-5, the J gene TRBJ2-1; 10 bases are a match to TRBD1. Per germline, CDR1 MNHEY and CDR2 SVGAGI. V dropped 6 bases and J dropped 8; count of bases not matched to a gene: 10. The CDR3 has 15 residues. The CDR3 is CASRLPGQGTYEQFF. Here the CDR3 DNA reads TGTGCCAGCAGATTACCGGGACAGGGGACCTATGAGCAGTTCTTC.

This sequence joins TRBV7-2 and TRBJ1-1; D not certain. Germline CDR1 reads SGHTA; CDR2 reads FQGNSA. V lost 2 bases and J lost 4, with 8 bases in between. The CDR3 is 13 amino acids. The CDR3 sequence is CASSLSQSTEAFF. The CDR3 nucleotides are TGTGCCAGCAGCTTAAGTCAGTCCACTGAAGCTTTCTTT.

The rearrangement uses TRBV3-1 (or the pseudogene TRBV3-2) and TRBJ2-2, with D perhaps TRBD1 (6 bases). Trimming took 10 bases from V and 1 from J, leaving 13 bases between them. The CDR3 has 14 residues. CDR1 and CDR2 (germline): LGHDT, YNNKEL (reference sequence). The CDR3: CATRGTKNTGELFF. CDR3 bases: TGTGCCACTAGGGGGACAAAGAACACCGGGGAGCTGTTTTTT.

The rearrangement joins TRBV19 to TRBJ1-1; 7 bases agree with TRBD1. The junction had 13 bases not matched to a gene; V was cut back by 9 bases and J by 0 bases. The V gene's germline CDR1 is LNHDA and CDR2 SQIVND (reference sequence). This CDR3 is built from 16 residues. CDR3 residues: CASSGQRKLLNTEAFF. Here the CDR3 DNA reads TGTGCCAGCTCGGGACAGCGAAAACTCTTGAACACTGAAGCTTTCTTT. Full variable domain (rest looked up from reference TRBV19 and TRBJ1-1): DGGITQSPKYLFRKEGQNVTLSCEQNLNHDAMYWYRQDPGQGLRLIYYSQIVNDFQKGDIAEGYSVSREKKESFPLTVTSAQKNPTAFYLCASSGQRKLLNTEAFFGQGTRLTVV.

The CDR3 reads CASSTRRTYHSPLHF. The CDR3 bases are TGTGCCAGCAGCACCCGGCGGACATACCATTCACCCCTCCACTTT. V usage is TRBV5-6 and J usage is TRBJ1-6, with a possible D match to TRBD1 (5 bases). Trimming removed 4 bases at V and 8 bases at J, with 16 bases between. Germline V lookup: CDR1 SGHDT, CDR2 YYEEEE. This CDR3 is built from 15 residues.

The chain carries TRBV29-1 and TRBJ1-1; D unclear. Germline V gene lookup returns CDR1 SQVTM and CDR2 ANQGSEA. The V end was cut by 3 bases, the J end by 0 bases, with 5 bases between. There are 12 residues in the CDR3. The chain's CDR3 is CSVDNMNTEAFF. For the CDR3, the DNA is TGCAGCGTTGATAATATGAACACTGAAGCTTTCTTT.

This chain connects TRBV18 to TRBJ2-1; 9 bases agree with TRBD2. With V trimmed by 3 bases and J by 8 bases, 11 bases remained unmatched. The CDR3 length is 16 residues. Germline V lookup: CDR1 KGHSH, CDR2 LQKENI. The CDR3 region is CASSPSGGRAGDEQFF. The CDR3 DNA reads TGTGCCAGCTCACCCTCCGGCGGGAGGGCCGGGGATGAGCAGTTCTTC.

The rearrangement links TRBV5-1 to TRBJ1-1; no definite D call. The CDR3 spans 13 residues. Trimming took off 4 bases at V and 1 base at J, with 8 bases between the two ends. The germline V gene has CDR1 SGHRS and CDR2 YFSETQ. The CDR3 coding sequence is TGCGCCAGCAGCAGGACTCAGAACACTGAAGCTTTCTTT. Translation gives CASSRTQNTEAFF.

This chain uses TRBV7-2 with TRBJ2-1; weak D call: TRBD1 (6 bases). The CDR3 sequence is 16 residues long. The germline V gene has CDR1 SGHTA and CDR2 FQGNSA. V lost 5 bases and J 9 bases, leaving 23 bases between the germline ends. The CDR3 region is CASSPRAGQGRTEQFF. The CDR3 DNA is TGTGCCAGCAGCCCGAGGGCAGGGCAGGGGCGGACTGAGCAGTTCTTC.

This clone has just a few counts. This chain connects TRBV7-9 to TRBJ1-3; D is undetermined. CDR1 SEHNR and CDR2 FQNEAQ come from the germline V gene (reference sequence). V lost 2 bases to trimming and J lost 1 base, with 6 bases between them. This CDR3 spans 14 amino acids. The CDR3 DNA follows: TGTGCCAGCAGCTTACAGGAATCTGGAAACACCATATATTTT. This translates into CASSLQESGNTIYF.

This clone was picked up one time. The V and J genes are TRBV7-2 and TRBJ1-1, with D possibly TRBD1 on 6 matching bases. Germline V gene sequence: CDR1 SGHTA, CDR2 FQGNSA. This CDR3 spans 17 amino acids. Trimming cost V 3 bases and J 3 bases, with 20 bases left between them. CDR3 residues: CASSLPVGGRRDTEAFF. The DNA of the CDR3 is TGTGCCAGCAGCTTGCCGGTGGGGGGGCGCCGGGACACTGAAGCTTTCTTT.

V is TRBV3-1 (or the pseudogene TRBV3-2) and J is TRBJ2-3; TRBD2 is a possible D gene (5 bases). Trimming left V 0 bases short and J 8 bases short, with 15 bases between. Germline V CDR1 and CDR2: LGHDT, YNNKEL (reference sequence). The CDR3 extends over 15 amino acids. CDR3 sequence: CASSQDGGPRRTQYF. The CDR3 coding sequence is TGTGCCAGCAGCCAAGATGGCGGGCCCAGACGTACGCAGTATTTT.

The chain links TRBV5-1 to TRBJ2-5; 8 nucleotides agree with TRBD2. The CDR3 runs to 15 residues. The germline V gene encodes CDR1 SGHRS and CDR2 YFSETQ. The trim removed 1 base at V and 5 bases at J, leaving 7 bases unmatched. The CDR3 DNA sequence: TGCGCCAGCAGCTTGACGGGGGGGCCGACGGAGACCCAGTACTTC. Translating it yields CASSLTGGPTETQYF. The complete variable domain, with remaining parts taken from reference TRBV5-1 and TRBJ2-5, reads KAGVTQTPRYLIKTRGQQVTLSCSPISGHRSVSWYQQTPGQGLQFLFEYFSETQRNKGNFPGRFSGRQFSNSRSEMNVSTLELGDSALYLCASSLTGGPTETQYFGPGTRLLVL.

The genes are TRBV13 and TRBJ1-3, with TRBD1 identical over 7 bases. The CDR3 loop spans 15 amino acids. After removal of 3 bases from V and 4 bases from J, the junction contained 6 bases not matched to a gene. Germline lookup yields CDR1 PRHDT and CDR2 FYEKMQ (reference sequence). CDR3 DNA sequence: TGTGCCAGCAGCTTCGGACAGGCGGGGGGAAACACCATATATTTT. Translated: CASSFGQAGGNTIYF.

The chain recombines TRBV19 with TRBJ2-2, with TRBD2 as a possible D gene (6 bases). CDR3 length equals 15 residues. V lost 1 base and J lost 4, with 10 bases in between. Germline CDR1 is LNHDA and CDR2 is SQIVND (reference sequence). CDR3 amino acids: CASSIVWRGTGELFF. In nucleotides, the CDR3 is TGTGCCAGTAGTATAGTCTGGCGGGGCACCGGGGAGCTGTTTTTT.

The chain has TRBV14 and TRBJ2-5; the D gene is possibly TRBD1 (5 bases). The V gene's germline CDR1 is SGHDN and CDR2 FVKESK. The CDR3 is made up of 13 amino acids. V lost 2 bases, J lost 3 bases, and 7 bases lay in between. CDR3 protein: CASSQLREETQYF. For the CDR3, the DNA is TGTGCCAGCAGCCAACTCAGGGAAGAGACCCAGTACTTC.

This clone has more than one count but fewer than ten. CDR3 region: CASSQPTGSSNQPQHF. CDR3 in DNA: TGCGCCAGCAGCCAACCCACAGGGTCGAGCAATCAGCCCCAGCATTTT. The J gene is TRBJ1-5, the V gene TRBV4-1, with D tentatively TRBD1 (6 bases). V gave up 2 bases and J gave up 1 base, with 12 bases separating them. CDR1 MGHRA and CDR2 YSYEKL come from the germline V gene. This CDR3 is built from 16 residues.